What follows are 30 T cell receptor beta chains derived from one specimen sequenced in a study of blood T cell repertoires in COVID-19. Data came from immunoSEQ multiplex PCR; TCRdb stores just in-frame clones and leaves some out. The sample lists 150,000 to 200,000 clones, around 77% occurring once. Sequencing was performed on peripheral blood. The receptors originated from a man in his 70s with acute or convalescent COVID-19.

V and J are TRBV28 and TRBJ1-6; weak D call: TRBD1 (6 bases). Per germline, CDR1 MDHEN and CDR2 SYDVKM. Between the trimmed V and J ends, which lost 4 bases and 8 bases, there was a span of 15 bases. The CDR3 consists of 15 residues. Written as DNA, the CDR3 is TGTGCCAGCAGTTGGGGGGGTGAGGGGGATTCACCCCTCCACTTT. Translating gives CASSWGGEGDSPLHF.

This clone appeared a few times. The rearrangement joins TRBV30 to TRBJ1-1, with D maybe TRBD1 (6 bases). Germline V gives CDR1 GTSNPN, CDR2 SVGIG (reference sequence). The V end lost 1 base, the J end lost 6 bases, and 9 bases lay between the germline ends. This CDR3 spans 12 amino acids. This chain's CDR3 is CAWSGSGAEAFF. In DNA form, the CDR3 reads TGTGCCTGGAGTGGATCAGGGGCTGAAGCTTTCTTT.

This clone turned up a few times. J is TRBJ1-1 and V is TRBV7-9; D gene ambiguous. The V end was cut by 2 bases, the J end by 2 bases, with 9 bases between. The CDR3 extends over 14 amino acids. Germline V CDR1 and CDR2: SEHNR, FQNEAQ (reference sequence). The CDR3 DNA reads as TGTGCCAGCAGCTTAATCACTTTAAACACTGAAGCTTTCTTT. This encodes CASSLITLNTEAFF.

The V call is TRBV7-9, the J call TRBJ1-4; D not certain. V lost 5 bases and J 0 bases, leaving 10 bases between the germline ends. The CDR3 loop spans 15 amino acids. CDR1 is SEHNR and CDR2 is FQNEAQ in the germline V gene (reference sequence). CDR3 residues: CASSTGDSTNEKLFF. The CDR3 nucleotides read TGTGCCAGCAGCACCGGCGACTCAACTAATGAAAAACTGTTTTTT. Drawing the rest from reference TRBV7-9 and TRBJ1-4, the complete variable domain is DTGVSQNPRHKITKRGQNVTFRCDPISEHNRLYWYRQTLGQGPEFLTYFQNEAQLEKSRLLSDRFSAERPKGSFSTLEIQRTEQGDSAMYLCASSTGDSTNEKLFFGSGTQLSVL.

The chain couples TRBV5-1 to TRBJ1-2, with unresolved D. V lost 4 bases, J lost 8 bases, and 12 bases lay in between. The CDR3 is 12 residues long. Germline lookup yields CDR1 SGHRS and CDR2 YFSETQ. This CDR3 is CASSKEGVGYTF. CDR3 DNA: TGCGCCAGCAGCAAAGAAGGAGTCGGCTACACCTTC.

The J gene is TRBJ2-7, the V gene TRBV6-5; maybe TRBD2 (6 bases). The V gene's germline CDR1 is MNHEY and CDR2 SVGAGI. Trimming removed 8 bases from V and 1 base from J, with 12 bases in between. The length of the CDR3 is 13 residues. The CDR3 DNA is TGTGCCAGCGGTAGCGGACCATCCTACGAGCAGTACTTC. Translating it yields CASGSGPSYEQYF.

This chain links TRBV3-1 (or the pseudogene TRBV3-2) with TRBJ2-7; no reliable D call. There are 13 residues in the CDR3. Trimming pared 0 bases from V and 3 bases from J, leaving 6 bases between. The V gene's germline CDR1 is LGHDT and CDR2 YNNKEL (reference sequence). The CDR3 nucleotides are TGTGCCAGCAGCCAAGATAGAAACTACGAGCAGTACTTC. It specifies CASSQDRNYEQYF.

The chain carries TRBV28 and TRBJ1-5; D not certain. The CDR3 is made up of 11 amino acids. Trimming left V 5 bases short and J 7 bases short, with 6 bases between. The germline V gene has CDR1 MDHEN and CDR2 SYDVKM. The CDR3 sequence is CASSGGQPQHF. CDR3 DNA: TGTGCCAGCAGTGGCGGACAGCCCCAGCATTTT.

The chain combines TRBV19 with TRBJ1-5; D is possibly TRBD1 (6 bases). Germline lookup yields CDR1 LNHDA and CDR2 SQIVND (reference sequence). The V end was cut by 2 bases, the J end by 0 bases, with 14 bases between. The CDR3 is 17 amino acids. The CDR3 reads CASSIRGGQYSNQPQHF. Here the CDR3 DNA reads TGTGCCAGTAGTATAAGGGGGGGGCAGTATAGCAATCAGCCCCAGCATTTT.

The rearrangement uses TRBV27 and TRBJ1-2, with D perhaps TRBD1 (5 bases). CDR3 size: 14 residues. CDR1 and CDR2 from the germline V gene are MNHEY and SMNVEV (reference sequence). Deletions cut 10 bases from V and 8 bases from J, with 23 bases between. The CDR3 here is CAIAPREMSEGYTF. In DNA, the CDR3 is TGTGCCATCGCCCCCAGGGAAATGTCGGAAGGCTACACCTTC.

This rearrangement joins TRBV30 to TRBJ2-3, with TRBD2 matching 13 bases. This CDR3 is 16 amino acids long. Per the germline V gene, CDR1 is GTSNPN and CDR2 is SVGIG (reference sequence). V lost 1 base, J lost 3 bases, and 4 bases stayed unmatched. CDR3 sequence (DNA): TGTGCCTGGAGTGGCCCGACTAGCGGGAGGACAGATACGCAGTATTTT. Protein: CAWSGPTSGRTDTQYF.

This clone was found once. The CDR3: CASSLSGGREENTEAFF. Written as DNA, the CDR3 is TGCGCCAGCAGCTTGTCGGGGGGCCGCGAGGAGAACACTGAAGCTTTCTTT. This rearrangement joins TRBV5-1 to TRBJ1-1, with a weak D call TRBD1 (6 bases). The V and J ends lost 1 base and 1 base respectively, with 17 bases between them. The CDR3 runs 17 residues. In germline, CDR1 is SGHRS, CDR2 YFSETQ.

The gene calls are TRBV19 and TRBJ2-3; possible D gene TRBD2, 7 bases. From germline, CDR1 is LNHDA and CDR2 SQIVND (reference sequence). V was clipped by 5 bases and J by 2 bases, with 14 bases between them. The CDR3 runs 15 residues. The CDR3 here is CASSPLAGATDTQYF. CDR3 nucleotides: TGTGCCAGTAGTCCTCTCGCGGGGGCCACAGATACGCAGTATTTT.

This chain joins TRBV5-4 and TRBJ2-7; TRBD2 is a possible D gene (6 bases). Trimming pared 0 bases from V and 2 bases from J, leaving 18 bases between. This CDR3 contains 17 residues. Germline assignment: CDR1 SGHNT and CDR2 YYREEE (reference sequence). The CDR3 here is CASSLAWDLASPYEQYF. In DNA, the CDR3 is TGTGCCAGCAGCTTGGCGTGGGACTTGGCGAGCCCCTACGAGCAGTACTTC. The variable domain in full, completed from reference TRBV5-4 and TRBJ2-7, reads ETGVTQSPTHLIKTRGQQVTLRCSSQSGHNTVSWYQQALGQGPQFIFQYYREEENGRGNFPPRFSGLQFPNYSSELNVNALELDDSALYLCASSLAWDLASPYEQYFGPGTRLTVT.

This sequence joins TRBV14 and TRBJ2-3; D is perhaps TRBD2 (6 bases). V was trimmed by 0 bases and J by 4 bases, leaving 11 bases between them. The length of the CDR3 is 15 residues. The germline gives CDR1 SGHDN, CDR2 FVKESK. CDR3 coding DNA: TGTGCCAGCAGCCAAGATTCCCGGGGGTCAGATACGCAGTATTTT. Translated: CASSQDSRGSDTQYF.

The V and J genes are TRBV11-2 and TRBJ2-7, with D perhaps TRBD1 (6 bases). This CDR3 has 14 amino acids. V lost 6 bases and J lost 0, with 12 bases in between. The germline V gene has CDR1 SGHAT and CDR2 FQNNGV. In DNA form, the CDR3 reads TGTGCCAGCAGGGATACAGGGTCCTCCTACGAGCAGTACTTC. This sequence encodes CASRDTGSSYEQYF. Together with reference TRBV11-2 and TRBJ2-7, the CDR3 gives the full variable domain: EAGVAQSPRYKIIEKRQSVAFWCNPISGHATLYWYQQILGQGPKLLIQFQNNGVVDDSQLPKDRFSAERLKGVDSTLKIQPAKLEDSAVYLCASRDTGSSYEQYFGPGTRLTVT.

The V call is TRBV6-2 or TRBV6-3, the J call TRBJ1-5; TRBD1 matches 8 bases. V lost 5 bases to trimming and J lost 2 bases; unmatched junction nucleotides: 8. CDR1 is MNHEY and CDR2 is SVGEGT in the germline V gene. CDR3 length equals 16 residues. The CDR3 protein is CASSPRATGGNQPQHF. The CDR3 DNA reads as TGTGCCAGCAGTCCCCGTGCGACAGGGGGCAATCAGCCCCAGCATTTT.

The rearrangement uses TRBV29-1 and TRBJ1-1, with a tentative D call TRBD1 (6 bases). The V end was cut by 6 bases, the J end by 8 bases, with 13 bases between. Per the germline V gene, CDR1 is SQVTM and CDR2 is ANQGSEA. This CDR3 has 11 amino acids. The CDR3: CSVLTGREAFF. CDR3 nucleotides: TGCAGCGTCCTGACAGGTCGGGAAGCTTTCTTT. Based on the CDR3 plus reference TRBV29-1 and TRBJ1-1, the full variable domain is SAVISQKPSRDICQRGTSLTIQCQVDSQVTMMFWYRQQPGQSLTLIATANQGSEATYESGFVIDKFPISRPNLTFSTLTVSNMSPEDSSIYLCSVLTGREAFFGQGTRLTVV.

This clone was observed a few times. V and J are TRBV11-2 and TRBJ2-7; D uncertain. CDR1 SGHAT and CDR2 FQNNGV come from the germline V gene. The CDR3 length is 11 residues. The ends were cut back, 1 base at V and 6 bases at J, with 4 bases in the middle. CDR3 sequence reads: CASSLVAEQYF. The CDR3 bases are TGTGCCAGCAGCTTAGTGGCCGAGCAGTACTTC.

This clone was detected once. V gene TRBV6-5 combines with J gene TRBJ1-6; 9 positions match TRBD1. From germline, CDR1 is MNHEY and CDR2 SVGAGI. This CDR3 has 15 residues. V lost 6 bases and J lost 7; bases outside the gene matches: 7. Here the CDR3 DNA reads TGTGCCAGCAGGCACCCGGGACAGGGAAATTCACCCCTCCACTTT. It yields the protein CASRHPGQGNSPLHF.

This chain links TRBV3-1 (or the pseudogene TRBV3-2) with TRBJ1-5, with unresolved D. Germline V gene sequence: CDR1 LGHDT, CDR2 YNNKEL (reference sequence). Trimming removed 2 bases from V and 1 base from J, with 6 bases in between. This CDR3 has 14 residues. The CDR3 DNA reads TGTGCCAGCAGCCAATTCGGGAGCAATCAGCCCCAGCATTTT. Protein sequence: CASSQFGSNQPQHF.

About this clone itself: The sample carries other DNA sequences with the same CDR3. The chain couples TRBV18 to TRBJ2-2, with TRBD1 matching over 8 bases. Germline V gene sequence: CDR1 KGHSH, CDR2 LQKENI. After removal of 3 bases from V and 2 bases from J, the junction contained 2 bases not matched to a gene. The CDR3 loop spans 15 amino acids. The CDR3 nucleotides read TGTGCCAGCTCACCCGGACAGGGAAACACCGGGGAGCTGTTTTTT. Protein product: CASSPGQGNTGELFF. Supplemented by reference TRBV18 and TRBJ2-2, the full variable domain reads NAGVMQNPRHLVRRRGQEARLRCSPMKGHSHVYWYRQLPEEGLKFMVYLQKENIIDESGMPKERFSAEFPKEGPSILRIQQVVRGDSAAYFCASSPGQGNTGELFFGEGSRLTVL.

The V call is TRBV5-1, the J call TRBJ2-3, with a possible D match to TRBD1 (5 bases). Per the germline V gene, CDR1 is SGHRS and CDR2 is YFSETQ. The CDR3 totals 12 residues. V gave up 4 bases and J gave up 4 bases, with 7 bases separating them. The CDR3 DNA reads TGCGCCAGCAGCAGGGGATCAGATACGCAGTATTTT. Amino acid sequence: CASSRGSDTQYF. The entire variable domain, with the rest obtained from reference TRBV5-1 and TRBJ2-3, is as follows: KAGVTQTPRYLIKTRGQQVTLSCSPISGHRSVSWYQQTPGQGLQFLFEYFSETQRNKGNFPGRFSGRQFSNSRSEMNVSTLELGDSALYLCASSRGSDTQYFGPGTRLTVL.

V and J are TRBV24-1 and TRBJ2-1; 7 nucleotides agree with TRBD1. V dropped 0 bases and J dropped 7; count of bases not matched to a gene: 8. CDR1 is KGHDR, CDR2 SFDVKD, per germline. CDR3 length: 16 amino acids. CDR3 sequence (DNA): TGTGCCACCAGTGATTTGTCGACAGGGAATGTGAATGAGCAGTTCTTC. Its translation: CATSDLSTGNVNEQFF.

The CDR3 DNA follows: TGTGCCAGCAGCCCGCCCGGACAATTTAACAATGAGCAGTTCTTC. It encodes CASSPPGQFNNEQFF. The chain combines TRBV5-6 with TRBJ2-1; D is perhaps TRBD1 (5 bases). Trimming stripped 4 bases from V and 5 bases from J, with 16 bases between. Looked up from germline, CDR1 is SGHDT and CDR2 is YYEEEE. This CDR3 spans 15 amino acids.

The CDR3, as DNA: TGTGCCAGCTCACCCCTCGGTAACCCTTCAGATACGCAGTATTTT. Translated, it gives CASSPLGNPSDTQYF. The genes are TRBV18 and TRBJ2-3; D ambiguous. Germline CDR1 reads KGHSH; CDR2 reads LQKENI. V lost 3 bases, J lost 4 bases, and 14 bases lay in between. This CDR3 comprises 15 residues.

CDR3 coding DNA: TGCGCCAGCAGTGAAGCCGGGGTAGAGACCCAGTACTTC. Translation: CASSEAGVETQYF. The chain uses TRBV10-1 and TRBJ2-5; a possible D gene is TRBD2 (5 bases). The CDR3 totals 13 residues. V was trimmed by 3 bases and J by 4 bases, leaving 9 bases between them. Germline V gene data show CDR1 as WNHNN and CDR2 as SYGVQD (reference sequence).

This sequence joins TRBV28 and TRBJ2-7; 9 bases line up with TRBD2. This CDR3 is built from 15 residues. V shed 3 bases and J 0 bases; nucleotides not matched to a gene: 3. From germline, CDR1 is MDHEN and CDR2 SYDVKM. The CDR3 spells CASSLTSGHSYEQYF. CDR3 nucleotides: TGTGCCAGCAGTTTGACTAGCGGACACTCCTACGAGCAGTACTTC.

The chain recombines TRBV11-2 with TRBJ1-5; D ambiguous. V lost 1 base and J 2 bases, leaving 3 bases between the germline ends. The germline V gene encodes CDR1 SGHAT and CDR2 FQNNGV. The CDR3 extends over 13 amino acids. The CDR3 DNA follows: TGTGCCAGCAGCTTAGCTGGCAATCAGCCCCAGCATTTT. It is translated as CASSLAGNQPQHF. Looking up the rest from reference TRBV11-2 and TRBJ1-5 gives the full variable domain: EAGVAQSPRYKIIEKRQSVAFWCNPISGHATLYWYQQILGQGPKLLIQFQNNGVVDDSQLPKDRFSAERLKGVDSTLKIQPAKLEDSAVYLCASSLAGNQPQHFGDGTRLSIL.

This sequence joins TRBV3-1 (or the pseudogene TRBV3-2) and TRBJ2-5; D unresolved. The CDR3 has 15 amino acids. In germline, CDR1 is LGHDT, CDR2 YNNKEL (reference sequence). The V gene lost 1 base and the J gene lost 1 base, with 10 bases spanning the gap. In DNA form, the CDR3 reads TGTGCCAGCAGCCAAGTATCACAGATCCAAGAGACCCAGTACTTC. This translates into CASSQVSQIQETQYF.